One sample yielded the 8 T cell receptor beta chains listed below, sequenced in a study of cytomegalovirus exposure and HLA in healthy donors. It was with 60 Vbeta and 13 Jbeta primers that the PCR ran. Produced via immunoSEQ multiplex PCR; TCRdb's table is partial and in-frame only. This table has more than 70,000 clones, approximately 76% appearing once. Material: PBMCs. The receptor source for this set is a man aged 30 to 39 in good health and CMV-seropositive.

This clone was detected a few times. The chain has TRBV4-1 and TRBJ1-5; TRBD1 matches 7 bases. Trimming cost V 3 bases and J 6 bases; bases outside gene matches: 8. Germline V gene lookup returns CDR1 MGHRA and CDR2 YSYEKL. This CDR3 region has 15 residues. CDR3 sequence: CASSQGQGVAQPQHF. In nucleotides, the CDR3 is TGCGCCAGCAGCCAGGGGCAGGGGGTGGCTCAGCCCCAGCATTTT.

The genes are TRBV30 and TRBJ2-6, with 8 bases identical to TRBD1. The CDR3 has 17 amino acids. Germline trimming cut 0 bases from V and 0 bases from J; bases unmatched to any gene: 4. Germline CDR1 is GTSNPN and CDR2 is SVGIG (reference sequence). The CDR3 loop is CAWSVRTGGSGANVLTF. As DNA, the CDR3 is TGTGCCTGGAGTGTACGTACAGGGGGCTCTGGGGCCAACGTCCTGACTTTC. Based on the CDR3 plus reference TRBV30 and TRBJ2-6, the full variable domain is SQTIHQWPATLVQPVGSPLSLECTVEGTSNPNLYWYRQAAGRGLQLLFYSVGIGQISSEVPQNLSASRPQDRQFILSSKKLLLSDSGFYLCAWSVRTGGSGANVLTFGAGSRLTVL.

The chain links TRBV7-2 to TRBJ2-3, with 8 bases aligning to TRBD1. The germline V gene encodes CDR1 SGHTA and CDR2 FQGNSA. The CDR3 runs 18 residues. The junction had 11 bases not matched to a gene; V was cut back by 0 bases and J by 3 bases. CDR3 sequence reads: CASSLARGHRGTTDTQYF. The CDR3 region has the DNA TGTGCCAGCAGCTTAGCTAGGGGGCACAGGGGGACGACAGATACGCAGTATTTT.

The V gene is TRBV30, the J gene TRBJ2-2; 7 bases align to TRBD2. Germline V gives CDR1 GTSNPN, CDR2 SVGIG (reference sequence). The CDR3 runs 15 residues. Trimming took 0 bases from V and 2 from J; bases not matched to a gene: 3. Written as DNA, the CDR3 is TGTGCCTGGAGTGTCCTAGCGGTAAACACCGGGGAGCTGTTTTTT. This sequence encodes CAWSVLAVNTGELFF. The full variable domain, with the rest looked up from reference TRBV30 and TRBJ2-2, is SQTIHQWPATLVQPVGSPLSLECTVEGTSNPNLYWYRQAAGRGLQLLFYSVGIGQISSEVPQNLSASRPQDRQFILSSKKLLLSDSGFYLCAWSVLAVNTGELFFGEGSRLTVL.

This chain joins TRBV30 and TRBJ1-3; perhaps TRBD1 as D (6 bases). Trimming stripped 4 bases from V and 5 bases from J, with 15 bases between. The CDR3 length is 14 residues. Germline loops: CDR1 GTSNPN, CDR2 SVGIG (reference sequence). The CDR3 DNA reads TGTGCCTGGAACCTACAGGGTGGGAGAAACACCATATATTTT. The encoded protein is CAWNLQGGRNTIYF.

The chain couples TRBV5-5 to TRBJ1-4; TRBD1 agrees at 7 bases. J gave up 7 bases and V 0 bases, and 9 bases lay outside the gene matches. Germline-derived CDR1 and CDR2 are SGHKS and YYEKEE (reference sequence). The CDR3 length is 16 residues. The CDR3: CASSLGETGNREKLFF. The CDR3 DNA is TGTGCCAGCAGCTTGGGGGAGACAGGGAATCGTGAAAAACTGTTTTTT.

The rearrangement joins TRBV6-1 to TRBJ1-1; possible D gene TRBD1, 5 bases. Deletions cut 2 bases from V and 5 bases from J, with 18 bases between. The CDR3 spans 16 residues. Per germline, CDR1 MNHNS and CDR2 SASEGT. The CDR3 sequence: CASSEPWGLRATEAFF. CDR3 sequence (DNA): TGTGCCAGCAGTGAACCCTGGGGACTCCGGGCAACTGAAGCTTTCTTT.

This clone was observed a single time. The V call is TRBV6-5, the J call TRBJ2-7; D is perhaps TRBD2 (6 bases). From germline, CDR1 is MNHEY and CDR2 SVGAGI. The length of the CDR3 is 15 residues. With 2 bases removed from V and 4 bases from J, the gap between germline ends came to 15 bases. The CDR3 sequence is CASSYVPGVGYEQYF. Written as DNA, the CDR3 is TGTGCCAGCAGTTACGTCCCGGGAGTAGGGTACGAGCAGTACTTC.